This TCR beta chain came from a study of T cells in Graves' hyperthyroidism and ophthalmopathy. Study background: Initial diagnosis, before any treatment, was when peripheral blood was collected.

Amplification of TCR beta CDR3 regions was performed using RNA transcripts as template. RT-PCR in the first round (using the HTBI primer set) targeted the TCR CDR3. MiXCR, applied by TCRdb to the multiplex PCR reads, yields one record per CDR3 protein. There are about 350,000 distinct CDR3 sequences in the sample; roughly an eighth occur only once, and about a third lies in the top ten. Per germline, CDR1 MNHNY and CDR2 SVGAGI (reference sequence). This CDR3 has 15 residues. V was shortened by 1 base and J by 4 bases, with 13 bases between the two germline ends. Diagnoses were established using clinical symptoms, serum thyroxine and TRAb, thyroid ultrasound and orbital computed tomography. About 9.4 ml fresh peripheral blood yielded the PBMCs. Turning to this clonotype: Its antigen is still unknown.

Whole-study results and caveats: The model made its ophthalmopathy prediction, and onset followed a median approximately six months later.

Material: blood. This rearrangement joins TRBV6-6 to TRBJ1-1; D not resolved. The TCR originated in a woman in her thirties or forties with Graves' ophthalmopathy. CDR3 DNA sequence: TGTGCCAGCAGTTACTGGAGGGTGGACTCCACTGAAGCTTTCTTT. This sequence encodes CASSYWRVDSTEAFF.